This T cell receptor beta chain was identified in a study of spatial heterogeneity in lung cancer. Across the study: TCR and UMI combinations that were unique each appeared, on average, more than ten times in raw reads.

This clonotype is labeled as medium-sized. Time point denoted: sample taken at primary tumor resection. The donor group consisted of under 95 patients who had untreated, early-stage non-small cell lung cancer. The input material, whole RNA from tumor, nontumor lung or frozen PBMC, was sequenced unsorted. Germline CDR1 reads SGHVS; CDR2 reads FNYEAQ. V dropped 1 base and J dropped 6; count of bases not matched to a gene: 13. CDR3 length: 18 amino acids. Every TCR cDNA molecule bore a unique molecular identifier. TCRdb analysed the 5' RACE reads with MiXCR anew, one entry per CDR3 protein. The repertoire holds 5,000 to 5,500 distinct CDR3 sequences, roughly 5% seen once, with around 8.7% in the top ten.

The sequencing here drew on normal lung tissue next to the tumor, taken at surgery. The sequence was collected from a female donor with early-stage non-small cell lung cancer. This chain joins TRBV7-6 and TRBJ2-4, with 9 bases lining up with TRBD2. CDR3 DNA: TGTGCCAGCAGCTTAGAGGCGGGAGGGCCTCTTCTTGCAAACATTCAGTACTTC. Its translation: CASSLEAGGPLLANIQYF.